This passage covers 25 T cell receptor beta chains from one sample sequenced in a study of blood T cell repertoires in COVID-19. Method: immunoSEQ multiplex PCR; TCRdb's copy keeps in-frame clones and lacks some. The table lists 130,000 to 150,000 clones, 80% of them singletons, with around 3.8% in the top ten. Sequenced material: peripheral blood. Receptors originate from a man between 65 and 85 years old who had recovered from COVID-19.

V and J are TRBV25-1 and TRBJ1-1; D gene uncertain. V was shortened by 4 bases and J by 3 bases, with 6 bases between the two germline ends. Germline CDR1 reads MGHDK; CDR2 reads SYGVNS. There are 12 residues in the CDR3. The CDR3 DNA sequence: TGTGCCAGCAGTGTTACAGACACTGAAGCTTTCTTT. Its translation is CASSVTDTEAFF. The variable domain in full, with the rest retrieved from reference TRBV25-1 and TRBJ1-1, is EADIYQTPRYLVIGTGKKITLECSQTMGHDKMYWYQQDPGMELHLIHYSYGVNSTEKGDLSSESTVSRIRTEHFPLTLESARPSHTSQYLCASSVTDTEAFFGQGTRLTVV.

This clone was counted only a few times. The chain is built from TRBV3-1 (or the pseudogene TRBV3-2) and TRBJ2-7, with D possibly being TRBD1 (6 bases). V was clipped by 4 bases and J by 2 bases, with 15 bases between them. The V gene's germline CDR1 is LGHDT and CDR2 YNNKEL (reference sequence). This CDR3 is 15 amino acids long. CDR3 sequence: CASSLHPTGPYEQYF. CDR3 DNA sequence: TGTGCCAGCAGCCTCCACCCGACAGGTCCCTACGAGCAGTACTTC.

The CDR3 DNA is TGCGCCAGCAGCTTGCCGGGGACAGGATTCACCGGGGAGCTGTTTTTT. Its translation: CASSLPGTGFTGELFF. V gene TRBV5-1 combines with J gene TRBJ2-2; TRBD1 matches at 8 bases. The V segment lost 1 base and the J segment 4 bases; nucleotides outside the gene matches: 6. The CDR3 length is 16 residues. Germline CDR1 reads SGHRS; CDR2 reads YFSETQ.

The chain recombines TRBV2 with TRBJ1-2, with a possible D match to TRBD1 (5 bases). The CDR3 contains 12 residues. The V end lost 3 bases, the J end lost 5 bases, and 7 bases lay between the germline ends. The germline V gene encodes CDR1 SNHLY and CDR2 FYNNEI. The CDR3 DNA follows: TGTGCCAGCAGTGATACAGGTTATGGCTACACCTTC. It specifies CASSDTGYGYTF.

The chain carries TRBV3-1 (or the pseudogene TRBV3-2) and TRBJ2-7; D is unresolved. The V end lost 2 bases, the J end lost 2 bases, and 7 bases lay between the germline ends. The V gene's germline CDR1 is LGHDT and CDR2 YNNKEL (reference sequence). This CDR3 has 13 residues. The CDR3 here is CASSQRAAYEQYF. In DNA form, the CDR3 reads TGTGCCAGCAGCCAACGTGCGGCCTACGAGCAGTACTTC.

The CDR3 sequence is CASSLEFGAGGSTDTQYF. For the CDR3, the DNA is TGCGCCAGCAGCTTGGAGTTTGGAGCGGGAGGGAGCACAGATACGCAGTATTTT. V gene TRBV5-1 combines with J gene TRBJ2-3, with 10 bases aligning to TRBD2. J lost 0 bases, V lost 0 bases, and 7 bases had no gene match. From germline, CDR1 is SGHRS and CDR2 YFSETQ. The CDR3 contains 18 residues.

This clone has a single count. This chain joins TRBV6-5 and TRBJ1-3; no clear D. V shed 5 bases and J shed 0 bases, with 11 bases lying between them. The CDR3 loop spans 15 amino acids. Germline loops: CDR1 MNHEY, CDR2 SVGAGI. In DNA form, the CDR3 reads TGTGCCAGCAGTATTGGGCACAGCTCTGGAAACACCATATATTTT. This gives the protein CASSIGHSSGNTIYF.

The J gene is TRBJ2-2, the V gene TRBV19; D is perhaps TRBD1 (6 bases). Trimming stripped 7 bases from V and 1 base from J, with 10 bases between. Germline CDR1 reads LNHDA; CDR2 reads SQIVND (reference sequence). This CDR3 comprises 14 residues. The CDR3 region is CASKVTGNTGELFF. CDR3 sequence (DNA): TGTGCCAGTAAAGTGACAGGGAACACCGGGGAGCTGTTTTTT.

The chain couples TRBV6-5 to TRBJ2-7; 8 bases line up with TRBD1. V trimming: 10 bases; J trimming: 7 bases; junction bases outside the gene matches: 12. The CDR3 totals 13 residues. The germline V gene has CDR1 MNHEY and CDR2 SVGAGI. DNA for the CDR3: TGTGCCACTACTCGACAGGGGACTCTTGAGCAGTACTTC. It codes for CATTRQGTLEQYF.

The rearrangement uses TRBV30 and TRBJ1-2, with 7 positions matching TRBD1. The CDR3 has 15 amino acids. Germline values: CDR1 GTSNPN, CDR2 SVGIG (reference sequence). Trimming cost V 5 bases and J 0 bases; bases outside gene matches: 9. CDR3 DNA: TGTGCCTGGGAGAGGGCAGGGGGAGCTAACTATGGCTACACCTTC. As protein: CAWERAGGANYGYTF.

This chain uses TRBV3-1 (or the pseudogene TRBV3-2) with TRBJ1-1; D is ambiguous. There are 13 residues in the CDR3. V shed 0 bases and J shed 11 bases, with 13 bases lying between them. Germline V gives CDR1 LGHDT, CDR2 YNNKEL (reference sequence). CDR3 nucleotides: TGTGCCAGCAGCCAAGATGGGAGGAAGCGGGCTTTCTTT. Its translation: CASSQDGRKRAFF.

The V gene is TRBV12-3 or TRBV12-4, the J gene TRBJ2-5; D is undetermined. V was pared by 6 bases and J by 3 bases, with 2 bases between. This CDR3 comprises 10 residues. CDR3 loop: CASSKETQYF. Here the CDR3 DNA reads TGTGCCAGCAGCAAAGAGACCCAGTACTTC.

The rearrangement links TRBV6-5 to TRBJ2-6; no clear D gene. This CDR3 is 15 amino acids long. Trimming took 4 bases from V and 0 from J, leaving 7 bases between them. Germline values: CDR1 MNHEY, CDR2 SVGAGI. CDR3 coding DNA: TGTGCCAGCAGTTTATTACACTCTGGGGCCAACGTCCTGACTTTC. It is translated as CASSLLHSGANVLTF.

This rearrangement joins TRBV2 to TRBJ1-5; D remains unclear. The CDR3 extends over 14 amino acids. V was shortened by 2 bases and J by 7 bases, with 12 bases between the two germline ends. Germline V CDR1 and CDR2: SNHLY, FYNNEI. The CDR3 here is CASSERISGQPQHF. Here the CDR3 DNA reads TGTGCCAGCAGTGAAAGGATTTCAGGCCAGCCCCAGCATTTT.

A single count supports this clone. This chain joins TRBV19 and TRBJ2-2; 10 bases align to TRBD2. Germline V lookup: CDR1 LNHDA, CDR2 SQIVND (reference sequence). The CDR3 runs to 16 residues. The V segment lost 6 bases and the J segment 5 bases; nucleotides outside the gene matches: 9. The CDR3 sequence: CASRNSGRTKTGELFF. The DNA for the CDR3 is TGTGCCAGTAGGAATAGCGGGAGGACCAAAACCGGGGAGCTGTTTTTT.

This chain joins TRBV30 and TRBJ1-1; TRBD1 is a possible D gene (5 bases). Germline V gives CDR1 GTSNPN, CDR2 SVGIG (reference sequence). Trimming removed 4 bases from V and 2 bases from J, with 11 bases in between. The CDR3 spans 13 residues. The CDR3 DNA follows: TGTGCCTGGATGAGGCAGGGTAACACTGAAGCTTTCTTT. This translates into CAWMRQGNTEAFF.

The rearrangement joins TRBV19 to TRBJ1-2; D is unclear. V dropped 5 bases and J dropped 4 bases, with 8 bases sitting between them. Germline V lookup: CDR1 LNHDA, CDR2 SQIVND (reference sequence). This CDR3 contains 12 residues. The CDR3 region is CASSWASYGYTF. For the CDR3, the DNA is TGTGCCAGTAGTTGGGCCTCCTATGGCTACACCTTC.

The sample holds one count of this clone. The chain joins TRBV6-4 to TRBJ2-5, with TRBD1 identical over 7 bases. The CDR3 runs 15 residues. Germline V lookup: CDR1 MRHNA, CDR2 SNTAGT. Trimming cost V 4 bases and J 1 base; bases outside gene matches: 6. CDR3 in amino acids: CASSASGQPQETQYF. In DNA form, the CDR3 reads TGTGCCAGCAGTGCTTCGGGACAGCCCCAAGAGACCCAGTACTTC.

The chain employs TRBV10-2 and TRBJ2-3; maybe TRBD2 (5 bases). This CDR3 is 12 amino acids long. Trimming cost V 0 bases and J 8 bases, with 6 bases left between them. The germline V gene has CDR1 WSHSY and CDR2 SAAADI. The CDR3 DNA is TGCGCCAGCAGTGAGTCGAGGGTTACGCAGTATTTT. Translating it yields CASSESRVTQYF.

V is TRBV10-3 and J is TRBJ2-1; the match to TRBD2 covers 8 bases. The V gene's germline CDR1 is ENHRY and CDR2 SYGVKD. Germline trimming cut 2 bases from V and 1 base from J; bases unmatched to any gene: 4. The CDR3 is made up of 16 amino acids. The CDR3 here is CAISEGTSYSYNEQFF. The CDR3, as DNA: TGTGCCATCAGTGAGGGGACTAGTTATTCCTACAATGAGCAGTTCTTC.

The chain employs TRBV5-1 and TRBJ2-2, with D maybe TRBD2 (6 bases). V shed 0 bases and J shed 4 bases, with 13 bases lying between them. This CDR3 comprises 16 residues. CDR1 and CDR2 (germline): SGHRS, YFSETQ. The DNA of the CDR3 is TGCGCCAGCAGCTTGGAGGGTAGCGGTTCCACCGGGGAGCTGTTTTTT. The encoded protein is CASSLEGSGSTGELFF. Full variable domain (remainder filled in from reference TRBV5-1 and TRBJ2-2): KAGVTQTPRYLIKTRGQQVTLSCSPISGHRSVSWYQQTPGQGLQFLFEYFSETQRNKGNFPGRFSGRQFSNSRSEMNVSTLELGDSALYLCASSLEGSGSTGELFFGEGSRLTVL.

The chain links TRBV5-1 to TRBJ2-1, with D hard to call. Germline V gives CDR1 SGHRS, CDR2 YFSETQ. The CDR3 runs to 17 residues. Deletions cut 3 bases from V and 0 bases from J, with 16 bases between. In DNA form, the CDR3 reads TGCGCCAGCAGCTCTTCGAAGACTCAAGGCTCCTACAATGAGCAGTTCTTC. Translating gives CASSSSKTQGSYNEQFF.

V gene TRBV14 combines with J gene TRBJ2-1; 13 nucleotides match TRBD2. The V gene end was trimmed by 4 bases and the J gene end by 4 bases; junction bases not matched to a gene: 4. The CDR3 is made up of 16 amino acids. CDR1 is SGHDN, CDR2 FVKESK, per germline. As DNA, the CDR3 is TGTGCCAGCAGCCGGGGACTAGCGGGGAGGTACAATGAGCAGTTCTTC. It codes for CASSRGLAGRYNEQFF.

This chain connects TRBV30 to TRBJ1-4, with 9 positions matching TRBD1. V trimming: 0 bases; J trimming: 8 bases; junction bases outside the gene matches: 10. The CDR3 is 16 residues long. In germline, CDR1 is GTSNPN, CDR2 SVGIG (reference sequence). As DNA, the CDR3 is TGTGCCTGGAGTGTACCGGACAGGGGCCTGGAAGAAAAACTGTTTTTT. Encoded protein: CAWSVPDRGLEEKLFF.

The chain combines TRBV18 with TRBJ2-7, with 7 nucleotides matching TRBD1. The CDR3 runs to 15 residues. V gave up 3 bases and J gave up 3 bases; unmatched junction bases: 8. Germline CDR1 is KGHSH and CDR2 is LQKENI. Written as DNA, the CDR3 is TGTGCCAGCTCACCCGGTCCAGGGGGTTACTACGAGCAGTACTTC. As protein: CASSPGPGGYYEQYF. The variable domain in full, completed from reference TRBV18 and TRBJ2-7, reads NAGVMQNPRHLVRRRGQEARLRCSPMKGHSHVYWYRQLPEEGLKFMVYLQKENIIDESGMPKERFSAEFPKEGPSILRIQQVVRGDSAAYFCASSPGPGGYYEQYFGPGTRLTVT.